This T cell receptor beta chain came from a study of blood T cell repertoires in COVID-19. V lost 3 bases, J lost 7 bases, and 10 bases lay in between. CDR3 length: 13 amino acids. The V gene's germline CDR1 is MGHRA and CDR2 YSYEKL. Profiled with immunoSEQ multiplex PCR; TCRdb holds only in-frame clones, not every one. The sample lists some 490,000 clones; approximately 91% were seen once. The cohort comprised adults aged roughly 18 to 95 years residing in approximately 22 US areas. Categorization into cohorts depended on clinical history that participants reported. The origin of this receptor is a woman aged 60-75 years who had recovered from COVID-19. The material sequenced was PBMCs or T cells enriched from blood (not recorded which). The chain links TRBV4-1 to TRBJ1-5, with no clear D. The CDR3 sequence is CASSHPEGQPQHF. The CDR3 DNA follows: TGCGCCAGCAGCCACCCGGAGGGACAGCCCCAGCATTTT.